Listed below are T cell receptor beta chains from one sample, sequenced in a study of T cells after yellow fever vaccination. In TCRdb, the 5' RACE reads were re-called with MiXCR into one record per CDR3 protein. The table shows some 670,000 distinct CDR3 sequences, with 9% to 15% occurring only once. Specimen: PBMCs, collected on the day of the yellow fever booster vaccination. These receptors came from a young man who received the YFV17D yellow fever vaccine. CDR3s include the opening cysteine and the closing phenylalanine or tryptophan. The order of the fields is clone size, V gene, J gene, D gene, CDR3 length, CDR3 protein, CDR3 DNA. D genes are given only for firm matches. Part of the rows lack a size; the others show once, few, many or a class for expanded clones.

>-|TRBV28|TRBJ2-7|TRBD2|12
CASERDSYEQYF
TGTGCCAGCGAGCGGGACTCCTACGAGCAGTACTTC
>few|TRBV30|TRBJ2-3|-|16
CAWSSSGPVIQDTQYF
TGTGCCTGGAGTTCCTCGGGACCGGTGATACAGGATACGCAGTATTTT
>-|TRBV24-1|TRBJ2-1|-|15
CATSDGGTAFNEQFF
TGTGCCACCAGTGATGGCGGGACAGCCTTCAATGAGCAGTTCTTC
>many|TRBV7-2|TRBJ2-5|TRBD1|14
CASTGDSGWGTQYF
TGTGCCAGCACCGGGGACAGCGGATGGGGGACCCAGTACTTC
>-|TRBV5-5|TRBJ2-5|TRBD2|16
CASSLAVAGGGQTQYF
TGTGCCAGCAGCTTGGCCGTAGCGGGAGGGGGACAGACCCAGTACTTC
>few|TRBV6-5|TRBJ1-6|-|16
CASSYARVGANSPLHF
TGTGCCAGCAGTTACGCCCGGGTCGGAGCGAATTCACCCCTCCACTTT
>-|TRBV24-1|TRBJ2-1|TRBD2|16
CATSDLLAGDNNEQFF
TGTGCCACCAGTGATTTGCTGGCGGGAGATAACAATGAGCAGTTCTTC
>few|TRBV7-2|TRBJ1-6|-|14
CASSWGQLNSPLHF
TGTGCCAGCAGCTGGGGACAACTAAATTCACCCCTCCACTTT
>few|TRBV7-2|TRBJ2-1|TRBD2|17
CASSLTLAGAAYNEQFF
TGTGCCAGCAGCTTAACCCTAGCGGGAGCTGCCTACAATGAGCAGTTCTTC
>many|TRBV27|TRBJ2-7|-|13
CASSLRDTYEQYF
TGTGCCAGCAGTTTACGGGATACCTACGAGCAGTACTTC
>many|TRBV27|TRBJ1-5|-|14
CASSSYQGTQPQHF
TGTGCCAGCAGTTCATACCAGGGAACTCAGCCCCAGCATTTT
>-|TRBV10-1|TRBJ2-2|TRBD2|16
CASSAPGREGTGELFF
TGCGCCAGCAGTGCCCCCGGCAGGGAGGGCACCGGGGAGCTGTTTTTT
>few|TRBV6-2/TRBV6-3|TRBJ2-1|-|14
CASRWTDTGDEQFF
TGTGCCAGCAGATGGACGGACACGGGCGATGAGCAGTTCTTC
>few|TRBV7-2|TRBJ2-1|-|13
CASSLARANEQFF
TGTGCCAGCAGCTTAGCGCGAGCGAATGAGCAGTTCTTC
>-|TRBV3-1|TRBJ1-4|-|13
CASSLLRGEKLFF
TGTGCCAGCAGCCTATTAAGGGGTGAAAAACTGTTTTTT
>-|TRBV20-1|TRBJ2-7|TRBD2|15
CSARGLAGSSYEQYF
TGCAGTGCTAGGGGATTAGCGGGGAGCTCCTACGAGCAGTACTTC
>-|TRBV5-6|TRBJ2-3|-|13
CATRTATTDTQYF
TGTGCCACGAGAACGGCCACCACAGATACGCAGTATTTT
>few|TRBV9|TRBJ2-2|TRBD2|15
CASRGEGRNTGELFF
TGTGCCAGCAGGGGGGAGGGCCGGAACACCGGGGAGCTGTTTTTT
>-|TRBV5-5|TRBJ2-2|-|14
CASSFLVATGELFF
TGTGCCAGCAGCTTCCTAGTGGCCACCGGGGAGCTGTTTTTT
>-|TRBV30|TRBJ2-5|-|12
CAWNPGEETQYF
TGTGCCTGGAACCCTGGAGAAGAGACCCAGTACTTC
>few|TRBV12-3/TRBV12-4|TRBJ2-2|-|16
CASSFVPRGRTGELFF
TGTGCCAGCAGTTTTGTCCCCAGGGGCCGGACCGGGGAGCTGTTTTTT
>-|TRBV23-1|TRBJ1-1|-|14
CASRQSGKNTEAFF
TGCGCCAGCAGACAATCGGGCAAGAACACTGAAGCTTTCTTT
>few|TRBV11-1|TRBJ2-1|-|14
CASSLSGNRNEQFF
TGTGCCAGCAGCTTGTCCGGGAATCGGAATGAGCAGTTCTTC
>few|TRBV20-1|TRBJ2-1|-|15
CSARMKDPSYNEQFF
TGCAGTGCTAGGATGAAGGACCCCTCCTACAATGAGCAGTTCTTC
>-|TRBV6-1|TRBJ2-7|-|10
CASSEVFPYF
TGTGCCAGCAGTGAAGTATTCCCGTACTTC
>few|TRBV5-1|TRBJ2-5|TRBD1|14
CASSPGQGRTERNF
TGCGCCAGCAGCCCGGGACAGGGGAGGACGGAGCGCAATTTC
>few|TRBV20-1|TRBJ2-5|TRBD1|17
CSARDYKGTAYQETQYF
TGCAGTGCTAGAGATTATAAAGGGACAGCTTACCAAGAGACCCAGTACTTC
>few|TRBV7-2|TRBJ1-1|-|14
CASSLGHRSTEAFF
TGTGCCAGCAGCTTGGGGCACAGAAGCACTGAAGCTTTCTTT
>many|TRBV20-1|TRBJ2-7|TRBD1|15
CSARDPGQGVLEQYF
TGCAGTGCTAGAGATCCGGGACAGGGCGTCCTCGAGCAGTACTTC
>-|TRBV12-5|TRBJ2-6|-|15
CASDVGSSGANVLTF
TGTGCTAGTGACGTAGGGAGCTCTGGGGCCAACGTCCTGACTTTC
>few|TRBV2|TRBJ2-6|-|14
CASSDSSGANVLTF
TGTGCCAGCAGTGATAGCTCTGGGGCCAACGTCCTGACTTTC
>-|TRBV20-1|TRBJ2-1|TRBD2|15
CSARSPGLAVTEQFF
TGCAGTGCTAGATCGCCGGGACTAGCGGTAACAGAGCAGTTCTTC
>-|TRBV29-1|TRBJ2-6|-|15
CSVQGEGAGANVLTF
TGCAGCGTACAGGGTGAAGGGGCTGGGGCCAACGTCCTGACTTTC
>few|TRBV23-1|TRBJ2-7|TRBD1|16
CASSHLDRGRPYEQYF
TGCGCCAGCAGTCACCTCGACAGGGGGCGTCCCTACGAGCAGTACTTC
>-|TRBV18|TRBJ1-1|TRBD1|13
CASSPTGTVGAFF
TGTGCCAGCTCACCGACGGGGACAGTAGGAGCTTTCTTT
>few|TRBV5-5|TRBJ1-5|-|15
CASSSYWGIDQPQHF
TGTGCCAGCAGCTCCTATTGGGGGATCGATCAGCCCCAGCATTTT
>many|TRBV29-1|TRBJ1-1|-|12
CSAPGSRAEAFF
TGCAGCGCCCCAGGGTCGCGGGCTGAAGCTTTCTTT
>few|TRBV6-5|TRBJ2-1|-|14
CASSYAPGGYEQFF
TGTGCCAGCAGTTACGCGCCAGGTGGCTATGAGCAGTTCTTC
>few|TRBV19|TRBJ1-3|-|16
CASSIRTLNSGNTIYF
TGTGCCAGTAGTATCCGGACCCTTAACTCTGGAAACACCATATATTTT
>few|TRBV30|TRBJ2-1|TRBD2|14
CAWTRTSAHNEQFF
TGTGCCTGGACGCGGACTAGCGCGCACAATGAGCAGTTCTTC
>-|TRBV29-1|TRBJ2-5|-|12
CSVAAVQETQYF
TGCAGCGTTGCGGCGGTCCAAGAGACCCAGTACTTC
>many|TRBV18|TRBJ2-7|-|13
CASSPSPGYEQYF
TGTGCCAGCTCACCCTCACCGGGCTACGAGCAGTACTTC
>few|TRBV11-3|TRBJ1-1|-|13
CASSALENTEAFF
TGTGCCAGCAGCGCCCTGGAGAACACTGAAGCTTTCTTT
>-|TRBV4-2|TRBJ2-2|-|14
CASGPGQGCGELFF
TGTGCCAGCGGCCCTGGGCAGGGCTGCGGGGAGCTGTTTTTT
>-|TRBV6-2/TRBV6-3|TRBJ2-5|-|16
CASSDPRVSPRETQYF
TGTGCCAGCAGTGACCCTCGGGTCTCACCCAGGGAGACCCAGTACTTC
>few|TRBV20-1|TRBJ2-7|TRBD1|14
CSASGGQSTYEQYF
TGCAGTGCTAGTGGGGGACAGTCCACCTACGAGCAGTACTTC
>few|TRBV9|TRBJ1-5|-|12
CASSVEGQPQHF
TGTGCCAGCAGCGTAGAGGGGCAGCCCCAGCATTTT
>-|TRBV11-3|TRBJ2-7|TRBD2|17
CASSFDLAGGPGYEQYF
TGTGCCAGCAGCTTCGATCTAGCGGGAGGGCCTGGATACGAGCAGTACTTC
>-|TRBV28|TRBJ2-7|-|13
CASGWNGANEQYF
TGTGCCAGCGGATGGAACGGGGCCAACGAGCAGTACTTC
>few|TRBV5-6|TRBJ2-7|-|16
CASSLRLDPSSYEQYF
TGTGCCAGCAGCCTAAGACTAGATCCGAGCTCCTACGAGCAGTACTTC
>few|TRBV6-5|TRBJ1-2|TRBD1|14
CASSSGTGFYGYTF
TGTGCCAGCAGTTCCGGGACAGGCTTCTATGGCTACACCTTC
>-|TRBV11-2|TRBJ2-5|-|16
CASSPGALPGEETQYF
TGTGCCAGCAGCCCCGGCGCCCTACCAGGAGAGGAGACCCAGTACTTC
>few|TRBV7-8|TRBJ2-5|TRBD2|15
CASTRTSGRAQTQYF
TGTGCCAGCACAAGGACTAGCGGGAGGGCCCAGACCCAGTACTTC
>-|TRBV9|TRBJ2-2|-|16
CASSVGRDEYTGELFF
TGTGCCAGCAGCGTTGGCAGGGATGAGTACACCGGGGAGCTGTTTTTT
>many|TRBV4-2|TRBJ2-2|-|14
CASSQEQGGGELFF
TGTGCCAGCAGCCAAGAGCAGGGAGGCGGGGAGCTGTTTTTT
>-|TRBV29-1|TRBJ1-2|-|11
CSVGQEGGYTF
TGCAGCGTTGGACAGGAGGGAGGCTACACCTTC
>many|TRBV5-1|TRBJ2-7|-|13
CASSASGSYEQYF
TGCGCCAGCAGCGCCTCGGGCTCCTACGAGCAGTACTTC
>-|TRBV12-3/TRBV12-4|TRBJ2-5|-|14
CASSNRNLPETQYF
TGTGCCAGCAGCAACAGAAACTTGCCGGAGACCCAGTACTTC
>few|TRBV7-8|TRBJ2-2|-|17
CASCERCAGGGTGELFF
TGTGCCAGCTGCGAGAGATGCGCCGGAGGTGGCACCGGGGAGCTGTTTTTT
>few|TRBV15|TRBJ2-7|-|17
CATSREGAGLLSYEQYF
TGTGCCACCAGCAGAGAGGGCGCAGGGCTCCTCTCCTACGAGCAGTACTTC